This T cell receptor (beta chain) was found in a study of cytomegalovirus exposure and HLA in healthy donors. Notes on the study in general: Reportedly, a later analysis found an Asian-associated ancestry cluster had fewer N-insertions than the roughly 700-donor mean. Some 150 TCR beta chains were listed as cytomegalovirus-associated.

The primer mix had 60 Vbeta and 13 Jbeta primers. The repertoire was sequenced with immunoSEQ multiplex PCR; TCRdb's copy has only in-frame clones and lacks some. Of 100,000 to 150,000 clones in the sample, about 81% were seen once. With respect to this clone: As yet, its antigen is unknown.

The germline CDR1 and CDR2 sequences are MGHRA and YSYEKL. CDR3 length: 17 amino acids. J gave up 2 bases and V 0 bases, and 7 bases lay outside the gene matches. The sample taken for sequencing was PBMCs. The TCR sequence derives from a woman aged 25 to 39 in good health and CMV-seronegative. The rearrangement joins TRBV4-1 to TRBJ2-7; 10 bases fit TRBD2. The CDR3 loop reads CASSQDFLAGAAYEQYF. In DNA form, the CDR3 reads TGCGCCAGCAGCCAAGATTTTCTAGCGGGAGCCGCCTACGAGCAGTACTTC.